This TCR beta chain was identified during a study of T cells after yellow fever vaccination. Study in general: Fractions of limited cellularity were prepared by means of SMART-Seq v4 Ultra Low Input.

Template switching by 5'RACE produced TCR cDNA, adding a universal primer site and UMIs. From the 5' RACE reads, TCRdb called clonotypes with MiXCR, one entry per CDR3 protein. The sample lists hundreds of thousands of distinct CDR3 sequences, 13% occurring once. For this clonotype: The antigen is not known.

Study observations and caveats: Subsequent to the booster, the majority of primary-vaccination clones reappeared (roughly 95% CD4, about 90% CD8). Bulk-population clonotypes that are abundant could appear as contaminants in FACS-sorted repertoires.

The sequence was obtained from a man in his thirties or forties who received the YFV17D yellow fever vaccine. The sample was PBMCs, taken on the day of the yellow fever booster vaccination.

The CDR3 DNA is TGTGCCAGCAGCCGCGACTCTTCGAGCTCCTACGAGCAGTACTTC. It yields the protein CASSRDSSSSYEQYF. The chain recombines TRBV4-2 with TRBJ2-7; D uncertain. Germline-derived CDR1 and CDR2 are LGHNA and YNFKEQ. The V gene lost 4 bases and the J gene lost 0 bases, with 13 bases spanning the gap. CDR3 length: 15 amino acids.